This T cell receptor beta chain originates from a study of read filtering for tumor transcriptome and immune sequencing. This clonotype was counted many times. Its antigen is unidentified. The library was built from roughly 400 ng RNA with molecular barcoded adaptors for alpha/delta and beta/gamma chains. TCRdb re-derived calls from the reads in MiXCR, one entry per CDR3 protein. Counted here are more than 35,000 distinct CDR3 sequences, 11% to 15% occurring once; the ten biggest clones make up around 19%. General study findings and limits: Single-read clonotypes: around 81% of IR-seq clonotypes (around 3.6% of reads), 74.6% of RNA-seq clonotypes (44.6% of reads). Compared with RNA-seq, IR-seq gave much higher clonotype depth and reliability.

CDR3 size: 15 residues. CDR1 and CDR2 from the germline V gene are MDHEN and SYDVKM. V lost 2 bases to trimming and J lost 4 bases, with 11 bases between them. The sequencing input was a population of CD138-negative cells sorted from bone marrow. This receptor was taken from a donor at least 40 years old with multiple myeloma. The V and J genes are TRBV28 and TRBJ1-4; possibly TRBD1 for D (5 bases). The CDR3 loop is CASSLQGPINEKLFF. DNA of the CDR3: TGTGCCAGCAGTTTACAGGGACCGATTAATGAAAAACTGTTTTTT. Combining the CDR3 with reference TRBV28 and TRBJ1-4 gives the whole variable domain DVKVTQSSRYLVKRTGEKVFLECVQDMDHENMFWYRQDPGLGLRLIYFSYDVKMKEKGDIPEGYSVSREKKERFSLILESASTNQTSMYLCASSLQGPINEKLFFGSGTQLSVL.